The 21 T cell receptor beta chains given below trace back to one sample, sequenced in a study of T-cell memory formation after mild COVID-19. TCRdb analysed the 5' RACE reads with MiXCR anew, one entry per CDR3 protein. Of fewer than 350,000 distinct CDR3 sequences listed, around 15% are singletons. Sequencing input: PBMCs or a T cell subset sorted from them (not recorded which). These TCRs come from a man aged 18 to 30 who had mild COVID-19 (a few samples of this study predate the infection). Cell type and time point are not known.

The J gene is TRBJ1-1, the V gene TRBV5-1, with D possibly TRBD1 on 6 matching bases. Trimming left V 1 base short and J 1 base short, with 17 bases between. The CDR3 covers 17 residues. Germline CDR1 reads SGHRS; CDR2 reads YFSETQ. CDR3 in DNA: TGCGCCAGCAGCTTGCCCCCTCCGACAGGACAGAACACTGAAGCTTTCTTT. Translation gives CASSLPPPTGQNTEAFF. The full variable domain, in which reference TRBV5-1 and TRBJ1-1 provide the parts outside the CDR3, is KAGVTQTPRYLIKTRGQQVTLSCSPISGHRSVSWYQQTPGQGLQFLFEYFSETQRNKGNFPGRFSGRQFSNSRSEMNVSTLELGDSALYLCASSLPPPTGQNTEAFFGQGTRLTVV.

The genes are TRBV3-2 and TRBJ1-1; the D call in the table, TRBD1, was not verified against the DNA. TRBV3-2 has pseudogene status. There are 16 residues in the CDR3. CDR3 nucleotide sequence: TGTGCCAGCAGCCAAGACTTTCAGGGGGCTTGGACTGAAGCTTTCTTT. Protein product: CASSQDFQGAWTEAFF.

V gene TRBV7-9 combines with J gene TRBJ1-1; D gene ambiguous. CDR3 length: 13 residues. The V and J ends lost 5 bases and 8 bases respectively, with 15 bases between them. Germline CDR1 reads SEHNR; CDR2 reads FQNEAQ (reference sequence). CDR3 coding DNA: TGTGCCAGCAGCCCCCAGGTAGGGCAGGAAGCTTTCTTT. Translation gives CASSPQVGQEAFF.

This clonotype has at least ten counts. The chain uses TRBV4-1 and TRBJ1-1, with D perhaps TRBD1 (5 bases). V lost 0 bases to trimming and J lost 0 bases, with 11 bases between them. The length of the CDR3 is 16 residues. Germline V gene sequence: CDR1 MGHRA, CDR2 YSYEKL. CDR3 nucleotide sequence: TGCGCCAGCAGCCAAGACGCAGGGAACATGAACACTGAAGCTTTCTTT. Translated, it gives CASSQDAGNMNTEAFF.

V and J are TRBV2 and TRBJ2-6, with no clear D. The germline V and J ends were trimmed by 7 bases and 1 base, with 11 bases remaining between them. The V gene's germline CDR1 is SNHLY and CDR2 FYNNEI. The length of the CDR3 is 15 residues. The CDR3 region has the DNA TGTGCCAGCACCGAAAGTGGGTCTGGGGCCAACGTCCTGACTTTC. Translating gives CASTESGSGANVLTF. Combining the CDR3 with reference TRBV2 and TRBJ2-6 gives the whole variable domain EPEVTQTPSHQVTQMGQEVILRCVPISNHLYFYWYRQILGQKVEFLVSFYNNEISEKSEIFDDQFSVERPDGSNFTLKIRSTKLEDSAMYFCASTESGSGANVLTFGAGSRLTVL.

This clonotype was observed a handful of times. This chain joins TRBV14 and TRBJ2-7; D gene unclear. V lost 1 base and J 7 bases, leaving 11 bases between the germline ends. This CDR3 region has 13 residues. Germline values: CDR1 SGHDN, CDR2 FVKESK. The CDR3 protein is CASSQGPTAEQYV. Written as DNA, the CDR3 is TGTGCCAGCAGCCAAGGACCAACAGCTGAGCAGTACGTC.

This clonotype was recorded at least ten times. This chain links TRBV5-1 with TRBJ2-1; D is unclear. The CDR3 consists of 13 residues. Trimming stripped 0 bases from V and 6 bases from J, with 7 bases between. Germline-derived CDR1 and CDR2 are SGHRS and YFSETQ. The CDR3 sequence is CASSLGPTNEQFF. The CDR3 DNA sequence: TGCGCCAGCAGCTTGGGACCAACCAATGAGCAGTTCTTC.

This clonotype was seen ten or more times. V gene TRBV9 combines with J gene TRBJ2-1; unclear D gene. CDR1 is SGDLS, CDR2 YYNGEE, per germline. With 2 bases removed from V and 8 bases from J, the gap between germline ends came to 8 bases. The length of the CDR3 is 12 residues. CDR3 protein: CASSVYGYEQFF. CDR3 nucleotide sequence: TGTGCCAGCAGCGTTTACGGTTATGAGCAGTTCTTC.

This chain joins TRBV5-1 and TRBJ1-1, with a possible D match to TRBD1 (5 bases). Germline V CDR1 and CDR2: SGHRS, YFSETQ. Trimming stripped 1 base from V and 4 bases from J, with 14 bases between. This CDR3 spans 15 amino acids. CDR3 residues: CASSLRGSVATEAFF. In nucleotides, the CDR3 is TGCGCCAGCAGCTTGCGGGGGTCAGTTGCCACTGAAGCTTTCTTT.

CDR3 DNA sequence: TGTGCCAGCTCACCAACCGACCGTTTAGGGAATGAGCAGTTCTTC. Its translation: CASSPTDRLGNEQFF. The V gene is TRBV18, the J gene TRBJ2-1; D remains ambiguous. Trimming removed 2 bases at V and 7 bases at J, with 15 bases between. CDR1 KGHSH and CDR2 LQKENI come from the germline V gene. The CDR3 length is 15 residues. The full variable domain, its missing parts supplied by reference TRBV18 and TRBJ2-1, is NAGVMQNPRHLVRRRGQEARLRCSPMKGHSHVYWYRQLPEEGLKFMVYLQKENIIDESGMPKERFSAEFPKEGPSILRIQQVVRGDSAAYFCASSPTDRLGNEQFFGPGTRLTVL.

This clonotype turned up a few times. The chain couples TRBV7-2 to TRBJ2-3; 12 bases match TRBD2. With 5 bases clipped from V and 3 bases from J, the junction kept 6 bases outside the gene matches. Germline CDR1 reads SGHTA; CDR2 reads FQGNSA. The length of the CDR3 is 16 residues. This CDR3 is CASSLTSGGYTDTQYF. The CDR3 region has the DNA TGTGCCAGCAGCCTGACTAGCGGGGGTTATACAGATACGCAGTATTTT.

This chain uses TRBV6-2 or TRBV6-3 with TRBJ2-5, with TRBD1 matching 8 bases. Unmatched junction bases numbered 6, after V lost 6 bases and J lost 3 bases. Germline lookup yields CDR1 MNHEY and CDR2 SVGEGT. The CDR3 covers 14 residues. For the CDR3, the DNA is TGTGCCAGCAGGCCGGACAGGGTGGAAGAGACCCAGTACTTC. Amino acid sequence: CASRPDRVEETQYF.

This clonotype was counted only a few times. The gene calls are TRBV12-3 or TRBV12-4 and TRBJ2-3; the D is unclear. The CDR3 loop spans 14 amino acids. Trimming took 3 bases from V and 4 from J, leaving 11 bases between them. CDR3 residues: CASSLQVAPDTQYF. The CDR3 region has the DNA TGTGCCAGCAGTTTGCAGGTCGCACCAGATACGCAGTATTTT.

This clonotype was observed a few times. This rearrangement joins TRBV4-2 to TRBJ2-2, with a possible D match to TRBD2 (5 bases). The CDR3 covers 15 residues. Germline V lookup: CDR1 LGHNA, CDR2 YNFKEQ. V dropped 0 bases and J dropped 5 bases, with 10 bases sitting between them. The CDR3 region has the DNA TGTGCCAGCAGCCAAGATCCCGGGATTACCGGGGAGCTGTTTTTT. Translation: CASSQDPGITGELFF.

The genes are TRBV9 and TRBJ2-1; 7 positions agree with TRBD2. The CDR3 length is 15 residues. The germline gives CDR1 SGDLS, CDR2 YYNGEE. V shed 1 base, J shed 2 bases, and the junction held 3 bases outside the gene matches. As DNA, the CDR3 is TGTGCCAGCAGCGTAAGCGGGGCCCCCTACAATGAGCAGTTCTTC. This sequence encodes CASSVSGAPYNEQFF. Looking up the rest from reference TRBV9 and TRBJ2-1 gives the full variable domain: DSGVTQTPKHLITATGQRVTLRCSPRSGDLSVYWYQQSLDQGLQFLIQYYNGEERAKGNILERFSAQQFPDLHSELNLSSLELGDSALYFCASSVSGAPYNEQFFGPGTRLTVL.

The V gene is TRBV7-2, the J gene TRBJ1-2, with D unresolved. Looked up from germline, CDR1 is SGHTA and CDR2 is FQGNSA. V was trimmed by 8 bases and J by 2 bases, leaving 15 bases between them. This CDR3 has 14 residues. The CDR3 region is CASGRLGLNYGYTF. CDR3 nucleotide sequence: TGTGCCAGCGGCCGGCTAGGGCTGAACTATGGCTACACCTTC.

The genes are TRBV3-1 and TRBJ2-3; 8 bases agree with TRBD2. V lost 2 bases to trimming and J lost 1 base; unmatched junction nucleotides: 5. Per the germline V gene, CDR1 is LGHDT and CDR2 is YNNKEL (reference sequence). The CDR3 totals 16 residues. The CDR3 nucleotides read TGTGCCAGCAGCCAATTCGGGGGGGACCGCACAGATACGCAGTATTTT. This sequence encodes CASSQFGGDRTDTQYF.

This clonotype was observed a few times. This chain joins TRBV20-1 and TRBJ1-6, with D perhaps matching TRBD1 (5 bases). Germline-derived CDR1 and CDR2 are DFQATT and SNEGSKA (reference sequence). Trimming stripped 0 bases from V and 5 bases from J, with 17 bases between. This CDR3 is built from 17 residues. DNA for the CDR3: TGCAGTGCTAGAGACCGCGAAGGGGACGGGCATAATTCACCCCTCCACTTT. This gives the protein CSARDREGDGHNSPLHF.

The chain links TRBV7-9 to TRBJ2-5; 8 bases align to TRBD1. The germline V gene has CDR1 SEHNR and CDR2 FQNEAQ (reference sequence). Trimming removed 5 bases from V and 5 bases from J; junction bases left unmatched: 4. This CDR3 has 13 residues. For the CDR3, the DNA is TGTGCCAGCAGCGACAGGGGAGAGGAGACCCAGTACTTC. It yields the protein CASSDRGEETQYF. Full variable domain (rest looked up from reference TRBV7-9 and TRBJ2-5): DTGVSQNPRHKITKRGQNVTFRCDPISEHNRLYWYRQTLGQGPEFLTYFQNEAQLEKSRLLSDRFSAERPKGSFSTLEIQRTEQGDSAMYLCASSDRGEETQYFGPGTRLLVL.

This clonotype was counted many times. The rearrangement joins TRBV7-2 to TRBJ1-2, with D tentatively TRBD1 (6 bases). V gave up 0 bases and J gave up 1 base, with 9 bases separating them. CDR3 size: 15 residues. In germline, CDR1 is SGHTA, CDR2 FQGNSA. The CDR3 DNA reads TGTGCCAGCAGCTTAGCGGACAGCATTAACTATGGCTACACCTTC. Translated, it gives CASSLADSINYGYTF.

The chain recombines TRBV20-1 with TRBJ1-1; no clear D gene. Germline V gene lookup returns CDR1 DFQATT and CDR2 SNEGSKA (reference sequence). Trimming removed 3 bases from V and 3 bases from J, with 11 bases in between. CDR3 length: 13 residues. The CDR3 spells CSASTMPDTEAFF. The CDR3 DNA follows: TGCAGTGCTAGCACCATGCCGGACACTGAAGCTTTCTTT.